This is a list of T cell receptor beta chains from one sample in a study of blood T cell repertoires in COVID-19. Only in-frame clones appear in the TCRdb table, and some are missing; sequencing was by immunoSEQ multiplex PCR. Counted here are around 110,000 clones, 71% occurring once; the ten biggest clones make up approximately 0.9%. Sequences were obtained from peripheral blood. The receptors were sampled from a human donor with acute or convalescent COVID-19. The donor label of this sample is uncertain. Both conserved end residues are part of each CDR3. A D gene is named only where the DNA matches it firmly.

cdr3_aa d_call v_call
CASRGRTEVSNQPQHF . TRBV2
CAWSASGTNYGYTF . TRBV30
CASSEAYGSTDTQYF . TRBV6-1
CASSQLLGGLGYGYTF . TRBV23-1
CASSLRRGWELFF . TRBV6-6
CASSQGSNSPLHF . TRBV3-1/TRBV3-2
CASSAYTGTIEKLFF . TRBV9
CASSLPPAQAKGYTF . TRBV7-9
CASSPYRGQETQYF TRBD1 TRBV7-2
CASSLAGTGLYNEQFF TRBD1 TRBV27
CASSYRGETDTQYF TRBD2 TRBV11-3
CASSPDRAPYEQYF TRBD1 TRBV7-2
CASSLDVRLLDTQYF . TRBV5-1
CAWSTGLAADTQYF TRBD2 TRBV30
CASSLALAAPSRTLHF . TRBV5-1
CASSQRTASNQPQHF . TRBV4-1
CASSQTGGEEKLFF TRBD1 TRBV11-2
CASSLDRWGAKETQYF . TRBV5-6
CASTGQGNSPLHF TRBD1 TRBV2
CAWSGRQGVGYGYTF TRBD1 TRBV30
CASSISQSAQGSSQHF . TRBV19
CASSQVRGTEAFF . TRBV3-1/TRBV3-2
CASGGTVAGANVLTF . TRBV2
CASSQVGTGNNEQFF TRBD1 TRBV4-1
CASSDRYTGELFF . TRBV25-1
CASSHTSGGYQETQYF TRBD2 TRBV3-1/TRBV3-2
CASSHGTAGQPQHF TRBD1 TRBV4-1
CASSVRDRANEQFF TRBD1 TRBV10-2
CASSQCPTQYF . TRBV5-7
CASSLTGAGEQYF . TRBV7-3
CASSSSDRGTGELFF TRBD1 TRBV7-8
CASSLKTGGRVDTQYF TRBD1 TRBV5-1
CASFSAGNHYGYTF . TRBV6-5
CASSPRRENQPQHF . TRBV7-2
CAWNQQGARGYTF TRBD1 TRBV30
CASSQDRGLYGYTF TRBD1 TRBV4-1
CASSPEGSGANVLTF . TRBV18
CASSSLNAGVVQYF TRBD2 TRBV7-9
CASRGTVNTEAFF TRBD1 TRBV6-5
CASSLRGGGSSYNEQFF TRBD2 TRBV7-6
CAWRRARTGELFF . TRBV30
CASSPRRDRTEAFF . TRBV7-2